Sequencing of this T cell receptor (beta chain) was carried out in a study of T cells in tuberculosis. A note on this clone: Its antigen remains unidentified.

Only in-frame clones appear in the TCRdb table, and some are missing; sequencing was by immunoSEQ multiplex PCR. Of about 33,000 clones listed, less than 95% are singletons. The junction had 11 bases not matched to a gene; V was cut back by 5 bases and J by 3 bases. The CDR3 totals 16 residues. Germline CDR1 SEHNR, CDR2 FQNEAQ (reference sequence). Study-wide results and caveats: Samples were chosen by availability of cryopreserved specimens.

Each donor contributed 85,000 to 100,000 T cells on average, unsorted. The clonotype was recovered from a donor aged 10-29 years with latent tuberculosis or without tuberculosis infection. Some clones in this sample may be carry-over from other donors' samples. The chain joins TRBV7-9 to TRBJ2-3, with 7 bases matching TRBD1. Sequencing input: PBMCs. This chain's CDR3 is CASSRPIQGTTDTQYF. The CDR3 DNA follows: TGTGCCAGCAGCCGACCCATACAGGGGACAACAGATACGCAGTATTTT.